The source of this T cell receptor (beta chain) is a study of a mutant IDH1 vaccine in newly diagnosed glioma. Study overall: Earlier treatment was radiotherapy, temozolomide, or both, with most getting both.

This sample's time point: baseline, week 1 (first vaccination visit). Treatment specified: pre-vaccination baseline after standard-of-care therapy. Produced via immunoSEQ multiplex PCR; TCRdb's table is partial and in-frame only. In the table there are roughly 70,000 clones, about 86% of which are singletons. Trimming removed 1 base from V and 4 bases from J; junction bases left unmatched: 3. CDR1 and CDR2 from the germline V gene are MGHRA and YSYEKL. The CDR3 spans 14 residues. This chain joins TRBV4-1 and TRBJ1-2; 7 bases map to TRBD1. This sample comprised peripheral blood mononuclear cells (PBMCs), obtained from a glioma patient treated with radiotherapy, temozolomide or both. The origin of this receptor is a woman under 30 with glioma. Some clones in this sample may be carry-over from other donors' samples. The CDR3 DNA sequence: TGCGCCAGCAGCCAAGGACAGGGAACCTATGGCTACACCTTC. As protein: CASSQGQGTYGYTF.